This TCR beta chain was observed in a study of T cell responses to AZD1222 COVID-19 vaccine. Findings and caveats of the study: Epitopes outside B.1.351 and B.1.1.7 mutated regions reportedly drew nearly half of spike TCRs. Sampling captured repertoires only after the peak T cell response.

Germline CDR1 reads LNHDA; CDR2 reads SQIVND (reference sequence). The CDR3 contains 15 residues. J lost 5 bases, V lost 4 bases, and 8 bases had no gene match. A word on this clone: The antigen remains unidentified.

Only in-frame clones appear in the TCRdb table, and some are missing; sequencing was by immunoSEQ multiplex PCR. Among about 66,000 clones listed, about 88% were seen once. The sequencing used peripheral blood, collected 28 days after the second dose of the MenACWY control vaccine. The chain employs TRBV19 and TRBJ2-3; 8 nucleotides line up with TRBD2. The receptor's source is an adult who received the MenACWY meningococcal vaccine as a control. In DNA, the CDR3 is TGTGCCAGTAGTAGGACGGGAGGGCCGAAAGATACGCAGTATTTT. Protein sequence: CASSRTGGPKDTQYF.